Shown below are 23 T cell receptor beta chains from a single sample sequenced in a study of shared clonotypes between healthy human individuals. Some clones are missing from TCRdb's copy, which holds only in-frame ones; the method was immunoSEQ multiplex PCR. Among about 320,000 clones listed, over 75% were seen once. Sequencing was done on a sample of memory CD8+ T cells sorted from blood. Subset reported: CD45RO+ cells pooled with CCR7-negative TemRA cells. The source of these receptors is a man aged 18 to 30 in good health.

This sequence joins TRBV29-1 and TRBJ2-4; 7 bases fit TRBD2. Germline trimming cut 3 bases from V and 0 bases from J; bases unmatched to any gene: 5. Germline CDR1 SQVTM, CDR2 ANQGSEA. The CDR3 totals 15 residues. CDR3 region: CSVDSGGRAKNIQYF. DNA for the CDR3: TGCAGCGTTGACTCGGGAGGCCGAGCCAAAAACATTCAGTACTTC. The whole variable domain, remainder taken from reference TRBV29-1 and TRBJ2-4, is SAVISQKPSRDICQRGTSLTIQCQVDSQVTMMFWYRQQPGQSLTLIATANQGSEATYESGFVIDKFPISRPNLTFSTLTVSNMSPEDSSIYLCSVDSGGRAKNIQYFGAGTRLSVL.

The chain carries TRBV27 and TRBJ2-5; TRBD2 matches 9 bases. Germline CDR1 MNHEY, CDR2 SMNVEV (reference sequence). The V gene end was trimmed by 3 bases and the J gene end by 5 bases; junction bases not matched to a gene: 7. This CDR3 region has 15 residues. The CDR3 region is CASSFGGGGRETQYF. The CDR3 bases are TGTGCCAGCAGTTTTGGCGGGGGGGGTCGGGAGACCCAGTACTTC.

The V and J genes are TRBV4-1 and TRBJ2-3, with 9 bases fitting TRBD1. Germline CDR1 and CDR2: MGHRA and YSYEKL. The CDR3 is made up of 16 amino acids. With 3 bases clipped from V and 3 bases from J, the junction kept 7 bases outside the gene matches. CDR3 amino acids: CASSHDRGFETDTQYF. CDR3 nucleotides: TGCGCCAGCAGCCATGACAGGGGGTTTGAGACAGATACGCAGTATTTT.

V and J are TRBV5-4 and TRBJ1-1; 10 positions agree with TRBD1. With 4 bases clipped from V and 1 base from J, the junction kept 1 base outside the gene matches. CDR3 length: 14 amino acids. Germline V gene lookup returns CDR1 SGHNT and CDR2 YYREEE (reference sequence). The CDR3 nucleotides are TGTGCCAGCAGCCGGGACAGGGGGAACACTGAAGCTTTCTTT. The encoded protein is CASSRDRGNTEAFF.

In its sample, this clone was seen once. The rearrangement uses TRBV4-2 and TRBJ2-4, with 7 bases identical to TRBD2. The CDR3 consists of 15 residues. Germline-derived CDR1 and CDR2 are LGHNA and YNFKEQ. V lost 0 bases and J lost 6; bases outside the gene matches: 5. CDR3 sequence: CASSQDSASGNIQYF. CDR3 nucleotides: TGTGCCAGCAGCCAAGATTCGGCTAGCGGAAACATTCAGTACTTC.

The chain combines TRBV7-8 with TRBJ1-6, with D perhaps TRBD1 (5 bases). The CDR3 sequence is 18 residues long. Germline lookup yields CDR1 SGHVS and CDR2 FQNEAQ. With 1 base removed from V and 2 bases from J, the gap between germline ends came to 15 bases. The chain's CDR3 is CASSLVWGKRTYNSPLHF. In DNA, the CDR3 is TGTGCCAGCAGCTTAGTGTGGGGGAAGAGGACCTATAATTCACCCCTCCACTTT.

The J gene is TRBJ1-3, the V gene TRBV9; no clear D. Per germline, CDR1 SGDLS and CDR2 YYNGEE. This CDR3 is 16 amino acids long. V was shortened by 0 bases and J by 0 bases, with 10 bases between the two germline ends. CDR3 sequence (DNA): TGTGCCAGCAGCGTAGGTTCCAGACCCTCTGGAAACACCATATATTTT. This gives the protein CASSVGSRPSGNTIYF.

V is TRBV11-3 and J is TRBJ2-1, with D perhaps matching TRBD1 (5 bases). Deletions cut 0 bases from V and 3 bases from J, with 12 bases between. CDR3 length equals 16 residues. Germline V lookup: CDR1 SGHNT, CDR2 YENEEA. CDR3 protein: CASSLEGASSYNEQFF. The CDR3 DNA reads as TGTGCCAGCAGCTTAGAAGGGGCCTCTAGCTACAATGAGCAGTTCTTC.

As for this clone: The junction differs from germline at one of its ends, possibly a read error. The chain has TRBV9 and TRBJ1-6; D is ambiguous. This CDR3 has 14 amino acids. Germline values: CDR1 SGDLS, CDR2 YYNGEE. The CDR3 spells CASNVDGANSPLHF. CDR3 nucleotides: TGTGCCAGCAACGTAGACGGAGCAAATTCACCCCTCCACTTT. The whole variable domain, remainder taken from reference TRBV9 and TRBJ1-6, is DSGVTQTPKHLITATGQRVTLRCSPRSGDLSVYWYQQSLDQGLQFLIQYYNGEERAKGNILERFSAQQFPDLHSELNLSSLELGDSALYFCASNVDGANSPLHFGNGTRLTVT.

This chain joins TRBV27 and TRBJ2-5, with 12 bases matching TRBD2. With V trimmed by 6 bases and J by 5 bases, 7 bases remained unmatched. The germline CDR1 and CDR2 sequences are MNHEY and SMNVEV (reference sequence). The CDR3 length is 15 residues. CDR3 DNA: TGTGCCAGCAGCCCTCTAGCGGGAGGGGCGGAGACCCAGTACTTC. This gives the protein CASSPLAGGAETQYF.

Points on this clone: This sample also contains other DNA sequences that code for the same CDR3. V gene TRBV30 combines with J gene TRBJ2-7, with 7 bases matching TRBD2. This CDR3 is 13 amino acids long. Germline values: CDR1 GTSNPN, CDR2 SVGIG (reference sequence). V lost 3 bases, J lost 4 bases, and 6 bases stayed unmatched. The CDR3 spells CAWSLGGGYEQYF. The CDR3 coding sequence is TGTGCCTGGAGCCTCGGGGGAGGGTACGAGCAGTACTTC. The whole variable domain, filled in from reference TRBV30 and TRBJ2-7, reads SQTIHQWPATLVQPVGSPLSLECTVEGTSNPNLYWYRQAAGRGLQLLFYSVGIGQISSEVPQNLSASRPQDRQFILSSKKLLLSDSGFYLCAWSLGGGYEQYFGPGTRLTVT.

This chain joins TRBV13 and TRBJ2-3; 8 positions match TRBD1. V lost 1 base, J lost 4 bases, and 4 bases stayed unmatched. CDR1 is PRHDT, CDR2 FYEKMQ, per germline (reference sequence). CDR3 length: 15 residues. This CDR3 is CASSLADREADTQYF. Here the CDR3 DNA reads TGTGCCAGCAGCTTAGCGGACAGGGAGGCAGATACGCAGTATTTT.

This clone was found once. The chain employs TRBV29-1 and TRBJ2-7, with D possibly called TRBD1 or TRBD2 (5 bases each). The ends were cut back, 3 bases at V and 0 bases at J, with 9 bases in the middle. The V gene's germline CDR1 is SQVTM and CDR2 ANQGSEA. The CDR3 sequence is 13 residues long. The CDR3 loop is CSVDEGTSYEQYF. The DNA of the CDR3 is TGCAGCGTTGACGAGGGGACCTCCTACGAGCAGTACTTC.

The rearrangement links TRBV4-1 to TRBJ1-2; no clear D gene. The germline V gene encodes CDR1 MGHRA and CDR2 YSYEKL. This CDR3 comprises 17 residues. V lost 0 bases and J 8 bases, leaving 22 bases between the germline ends. CDR3 nucleotide sequence: TGCGCCAGCAGCCAAGATCGATCTTATAGGGCCCCGGGCGGCTACACCTTC. Its protein is CASSQDRSYRAPGGYTF.

This clone was recorded once. This chain joins TRBV15 and TRBJ1-2, with D hard to call. This CDR3 comprises 14 residues. Looked up from germline, CDR1 is LNHNV and CDR2 is YYDKDF (reference sequence). V was shortened by 4 bases and J by 8 bases, with 17 bases between the two germline ends. Here the CDR3 reads CATSTGNSLGGYTF. The CDR3 coding sequence is TGTGCCACCAGCACAGGAAACTCCTTAGGGGGCTACACCTTC.

The chain has TRBV4-3 and TRBJ2-1, with D perhaps matching TRBD1 (6 bases). The CDR3 loop spans 18 amino acids. Trimming removed 0 bases from V and 6 bases from J, with 21 bases in between. In germline, CDR1 is LGHNA, CDR2 YSLEER. The CDR3: CASSQDRAMAIGGNEQFF. The CDR3 DNA reads as TGCGCCAGCAGCCAAGATCGCGCCATGGCGATAGGGGGCAATGAGCAGTTCTTC.

The chain joins TRBV13 to TRBJ2-7; either TRBD1 or TRBD2 may fit D (5 bases each). This CDR3 has 15 residues. Trimming took off 0 bases at V and 3 bases at J, with 12 bases between the two ends. Germline V lookup: CDR1 PRHDT, CDR2 FYEKMQ (reference sequence). The CDR3: CASSLGQGTFYEQYF. The DNA of the CDR3 is TGTGCCAGCAGCTTAGGCCAAGGGACCTTCTACGAGCAGTACTTC.

The V call is TRBV5-6, the J call TRBJ2-7; perhaps TRBD2 as D (7 bases). The ends were cut back, 0 bases at V and 3 bases at J, with 10 bases in the middle. The CDR3 covers 14 residues. Germline lookup yields CDR1 SGHDT and CDR2 YYEEEE. In DNA form, the CDR3 reads TGTGCCAGCAGCTTGGACGGGGGGCTCTACGAGCAGTACTTC. Its translation is CASSLDGGLYEQYF.

The genes are TRBV13 and TRBJ2-3, with TRBD1 matching 8 bases. The J segment lost 1 base and the V segment lost 5 bases, leaving 5 bases of the junction unmatched. Germline V gene lookup returns CDR1 PRHDT and CDR2 FYEKMQ (reference sequence). This CDR3 contains 15 residues. CDR3 sequence: CASSRQGRGTDTQYF. The DNA of the CDR3 is TGTGCCAGCAGCAGACAGGGGAGAGGCACAGATACGCAGTATTTT. Together with reference TRBV13 and TRBJ2-3, the CDR3 gives the full variable domain: AAGVIQSPRHLIKEKRETATLKCYPIPRHDTVYWYQQGPGQDPQFLISFYEKMQSDKGSIPDRFSAQQFSDYHSELNMSSLELGDSALYFCASSRQGRGTDTQYFGPGTRLTVL.

The table lists this clone with many counts. Different DNA sequences within this sample yield the same CDR3. V usage is TRBV5-6 and J usage is TRBJ2-7, with D possibly matching TRBD1 (5 bases). This CDR3 is built from 13 residues. The germline V gene has CDR1 SGHDT and CDR2 YYEEEE. Trimming took off 0 bases at V and 1 base at J, with 5 bases between the two ends. The DNA of the CDR3 is TGTGCCAGCAGCTTGGGACAGTCCTACGAGCAGTACTTC. Translation: CASSLGQSYEQYF.

The gene calls are TRBV28 and TRBJ1-5, with D hard to call. The germline V gene has CDR1 MDHEN and CDR2 SYDVKM. There are 17 residues in the CDR3. Trimming cost V 0 bases and J 3 bases, with 15 bases left between them. The CDR3 is CASSLWGMDGTNQPQHF. The CDR3 bases are TGTGCCAGCAGTTTATGGGGAATGGACGGAACCAATCAGCCCCAGCATTTT.

This chain connects TRBV11-2 to TRBJ2-3; D might be TRBD2 (7 bases). This CDR3 spans 13 amino acids. Deletions cut 8 bases from V and 5 bases from J, with 14 bases between. In germline, CDR1 is SGHAT, CDR2 FQNNGV. CDR3 residues: CASGGALGDTQYF. CDR3 coding DNA: TGTGCCAGCGGGGGGGCGCTGGGAGATACGCAGTATTTT.

The J gene is TRBJ2-2, the V gene TRBV19, with 9 bases lining up with TRBD1. The V segment lost 7 bases and the J segment 5 bases; nucleotides outside the gene matches: 5. Looked up from germline, CDR1 is LNHDA and CDR2 is SQIVND (reference sequence). CDR3 length equals 14 residues. The CDR3 loop is CASIDRGDTGELFF. The CDR3 coding sequence is TGTGCCAGTATCGACAGGGGGGATACCGGGGAGCTGTTTTTT.